The 18 T cell receptor beta chains in this list originate from one sample, sequenced in a study of radiotherapy plus CTLA-4 blockade in lung cancer. Profiled with immunoSEQ multiplex PCR; TCRdb holds only in-frame clones, not every one. The sample yields about 72,000 clones, about four fifths seen once. The input for sequencing was peripheral blood, taken from a patient treated with radiotherapy plus ipilimumab. All receptors come from a human donor with non-small cell lung cancer who had a partial response to radiotherapy plus ipilimumab.

The J gene is TRBJ2-5, the V gene TRBV6-5; TRBD1 matches at 8 bases. The DNA end lines up better with TRBJ2-7; the J call may be wrong. The CDR3 runs to 15 residues. Germline V gives CDR1 MNHEY, CDR2 SVGAGI. This CDR3 is CASSVTGTGLYEQYF. The CDR3 region has the DNA TGTGCCAGCAGTGTCACCGGGACAGGCCTATACGAGCAGTACTTC.

The chain joins TRBV5-6 to TRBJ1-1; the match to TRBD1 covers 8 bases. The CDR3 length is 16 residues. The V gene's germline CDR1 is SGHDT and CDR2 YYEEEE. V lost 0 bases and J lost 11; bases outside the gene matches: 15. CDR3: CASSLAGQGARVGAFF. The CDR3 coding sequence is TGTGCCAGCAGCTTGGCCGGGCAGGGGGCGCGAGTTGGGGCTTTCTTT.

The V and J genes are TRBV2 and TRBJ2-1; D is perhaps TRBD1 (6 bases). This CDR3 spans 13 amino acids. Germline V gene data show CDR1 as SNHLY and CDR2 as FYNNEI. The V end was cut by 6 bases, the J end by 6 bases, with 12 bases between. DNA of the CDR3: TGTGCCAGCAGGGCGGACAGTCCCAATGAGCAGTTCTTC. It specifies CASRADSPNEQFF.

The chain links TRBV5-4 to TRBJ1-2; D possibly corresponds to TRBD1 (6 bases). Germline-derived CDR1 and CDR2 are SGHNT and YYREEE (reference sequence). CDR3 length equals 13 residues. Trimming shortened V by 3 bases and J by 8 bases, and 14 bases separated the two germline ends. This CDR3 is CASSSMDSRGYTF. The CDR3 region has the DNA TGTGCCAGCAGCTCAATGGACAGCCGGGGCTACACCTTC.

The table lists this clone with a count of one. V and J are TRBV28 and TRBJ1-1; 8 bases match TRBD1. The ends lost 5 bases at V and 5 bases at J; junction bases unmatched: 7. CDR1 is MDHEN and CDR2 is SYDVKM in the germline V gene. The CDR3 extends over 14 amino acids. The CDR3 loop reads CASSRQGRRTEAFF. CDR3 nucleotide sequence: TGTGCCAGCAGTAGACAGGGGAGGAGGACTGAAGCTTTCTTT.

The V gene is TRBV10-1, the J gene TRBJ1-1; D is uncertain. The length of the CDR3 is 15 residues. V lost 4 bases to trimming and J lost 3 bases, with 15 bases between them. Germline V gene data show CDR1 as WNHNN and CDR2 as SYGVQD (reference sequence). The CDR3 coding sequence is TGCGCCAGCAGTGCAGTCCCCCGCGGGGACACTGAAGCTTTCTTT. Residues: CASSAVPRGDTEAFF.

This clone has just a few counts. One end of the junction fails to match germline, which may point to a read error. V and J are TRBV4-1 and TRBJ2-3; no reliable D call. The CDR3 is made up of 14 amino acids. Germline V gene sequence: CDR1 MGHRA, CDR2 YSYEKL. CDR3 region: CASSQASSKDTQYF. DNA of the CDR3: TGCGCCAGCAGCCAAGCAAGTAGCAAAGATACGCAGTATTTT.

The chain has TRBV5-1 and TRBJ1-2, with TRBD1 matching 10 bases. The length of the CDR3 is 14 residues. V shed 4 bases and J 4 bases; nucleotides not matched to a gene: 4. In germline, CDR1 is SGHRS, CDR2 YFSETQ. The CDR3 is CASSPRDRGYGYTF. CDR3 sequence (DNA): TGCGCCAGCAGCCCGAGGGACAGGGGCTATGGCTACACCTTC. The full variable domain, completed using reference TRBV5-1 and TRBJ1-2, is KAGVTQTPRYLIKTRGQQVTLSCSPISGHRSVSWYQQTPGQGLQFLFEYFSETQRNKGNFPGRFSGRQFSNSRSEMNVSTLELGDSALYLCASSPRDRGYGYTFGSGTRLTVV.

The chain uses TRBV15 and TRBJ2-7; 8 bases align to TRBD2. The CDR3 sequence is 15 residues long. The germline CDR1 and CDR2 sequences are LNHNV and YYDKDF (reference sequence). The junction had 10 bases not matched to a gene; V was cut back by 6 bases and J by 3 bases. The CDR3, as DNA: TGTGCCACCAGAGGGATCGGGAGGGGTGACTACGAGCAGTACTTC. It is translated as CATRGIGRGDYEQYF. Full variable domain (missing parts from reference TRBV15 and TRBJ2-7): DAMVIQNPRYQVTQFGKPVTLSCSQTLNHNVMYWYQQKSSQAPKLLFHYYDKDFNNEADTPDNFQSRRPNTSFCFLDIRSPGLGDTAMYLCATRGIGRGDYEQYFGPGTRLTVT.

The chain recombines TRBV2 with TRBJ2-7; D is perhaps TRBD2 (5 bases). The germline V gene encodes CDR1 SNHLY and CDR2 FYNNEI. The CDR3 runs 15 residues. Trimming pared 3 bases from V and 2 bases from J, leaving 14 bases between. The CDR3 spells CASSEEAADAYEQYF. CDR3 DNA: TGTGCCAGCAGTGAGGAGGCAGCGGACGCCTACGAGCAGTACTTC.

The chain carries TRBV7-3 and TRBJ1-2; D may be TRBD1 (5 bases). From germline, CDR1 is SGHTA and CDR2 FQGTGA. The CDR3 loop spans 13 amino acids. Between the trimmed V and J ends, which lost 5 bases and 1 base, there was a span of 8 bases. CDR3 in DNA: TGTGCCAGCAGCCGAGACAGTAACTATGGCTACACCTTC. Translating it yields CASSRDSNYGYTF. Full variable domain (remainder filled in from reference TRBV7-3 and TRBJ1-2): GAGVSQTPSNKVTEKGKYVELRCDPISGHTALYWYRQSLGQGPEFLIYFQGTGAADDSGLPNDRFFAVRPEGSVSTLKIQRTERGDSAVYLCASSRDSNYGYTFGSGTRLTVV.

The chain couples TRBV18 to TRBJ1-2; perhaps TRBD1 as D (5 bases). CDR3 length equals 14 residues. V was pared by 3 bases and J by 3 bases, with 11 bases between. The germline V gene has CDR1 KGHSH and CDR2 LQKENI. CDR3 DNA sequence: TGTGCCAGCTCACCGGGGGGGAAGGACTATGGCTACACCTTC. Its protein is CASSPGGKDYGYTF.

The chain links TRBV28 to TRBJ1-4; D is unclear. V dropped 7 bases and J dropped 7 bases, with 22 bases sitting between them. Germline values: CDR1 MDHEN, CDR2 SYDVKM. The CDR3 sequence is 16 residues long. The CDR3 spells CASTSWGVYEGEKLFF. DNA of the CDR3: TGTGCCAGCACCTCCTGGGGAGTATACGAGGGTGAAAAACTGTTTTTT.

This chain uses TRBV2 with TRBJ2-3; 8 bases agree with TRBD1. This CDR3 region has 18 residues. Germline V lookup: CDR1 SNHLY, CDR2 FYNNEI. After removal of 4 bases from V and 2 bases from J, the junction contained 14 bases not matched to a gene. The CDR3 nucleotides are TGTGCCAGCAGTGCGGACAGGGTATTAATCGGAGTCACAGATACGCAGTATTTT. It codes for CASSADRVLIGVTDTQYF.

The chain carries TRBV18 and TRBJ1-3; D not certain. Germline lookup yields CDR1 KGHSH and CDR2 LQKENI. Trimming shortened V by 3 bases and J by 0 bases, and 9 bases separated the two germline ends. This CDR3 contains 15 residues. This chain's CDR3 is CASSPYRDSGNTIYF. CDR3 bases: TGTGCCAGCTCACCGTATCGGGACTCTGGAAACACCATATATTTT.

The DNA of the CDR3 is TGTGCCAGCAGCTTAGGCGGGCAGGGAAACAGGGAGCTGTTTTTT. It yields the protein CASSLGGQGNRELFF. The chain recombines TRBV13 with TRBJ2-2; tentative D call: TRBD1 (5 bases). V was clipped by 0 bases and J by 9 bases, with 14 bases between them. CDR1 and CDR2 from the germline V gene are PRHDT and FYEKMQ (reference sequence). The CDR3 consists of 15 residues.

This clone showed up just once. CDR3 sequence (DNA): TGTGCCAGCAGTGAGGCAGTCGGGAGTCTCACCGGGGAGCTGTTTTTT. Translated, it gives CASSEAVGSLTGELFF. The chain is built from TRBV25-1 and TRBJ2-2; possible D gene TRBD2, 6 bases. The germline CDR1 and CDR2 sequences are MGHDK and SYGVNS. The CDR3 consists of 16 residues. The V end was cut by 3 bases, the J end by 4 bases, with 15 bases between.

This chain links TRBV11-3 with TRBJ2-7, with a possible D match to TRBD2 (5 bases). This CDR3 has 13 residues. The V and J ends lost 0 bases and 5 bases respectively, with 8 bases between them. Germline CDR1 is SGHNT and CDR2 is YENEEA. CDR3 nucleotide sequence: TGTGCCAGCAGCTTAGACGGGATTGACGAGCAGTACTTC. This sequence encodes CASSLDGIDEQYF.